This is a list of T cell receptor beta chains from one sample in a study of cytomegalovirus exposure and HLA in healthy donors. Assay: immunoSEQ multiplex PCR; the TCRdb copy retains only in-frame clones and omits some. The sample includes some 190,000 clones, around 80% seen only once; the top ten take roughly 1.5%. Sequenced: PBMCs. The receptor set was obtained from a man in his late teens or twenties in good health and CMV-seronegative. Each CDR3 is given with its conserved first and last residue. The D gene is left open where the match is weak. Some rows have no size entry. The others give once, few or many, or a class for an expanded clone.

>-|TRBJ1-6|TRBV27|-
CASSLTVTSPLHF
TGTGCCAGCAGTTTGACAGTTACCTCACCCCTCCACTTT
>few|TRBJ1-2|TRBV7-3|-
CASSLGAGLDYGYTF
TGTGCCAGCAGCTTAGGGGCAGGGTTGGACTATGGCTACACCTTC
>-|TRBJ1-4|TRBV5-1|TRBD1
CASSTTGASLTNEKLFF
TGCGCCAGCAGTACGACAGGGGCCTCTCTAACTAATGAAAAACTGTTTTTT
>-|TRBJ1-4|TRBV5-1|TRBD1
CASSSELGQGRFF
TGCGCCAGCAGCTCCGAACTAGGACAGGGGCGGTTTTTT
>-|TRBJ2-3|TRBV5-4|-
CASTLGRRTDTQYF
TGTGCCAGCACCCTGGGGCGCCGCACAGATACGCAGTATTTT
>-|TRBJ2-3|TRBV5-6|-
CASSLAITDTQYF
TGTGCCAGCAGCTTGGCTATCACAGATACGCAGTATTTT
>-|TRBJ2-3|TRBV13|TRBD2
CASSPWTSGMTDTQYF
TGTGCCAGCAGCCCTTGGACTAGCGGGATGACAGATACGCAGTATTTT
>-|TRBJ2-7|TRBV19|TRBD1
CASSVQGGGQYF
TGTGCCAGTAGTGTCCAAGGGGGCGGGCAGTACTTC
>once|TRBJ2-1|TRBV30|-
CAWSVSKRVEHNEQFF
TGTGCCTGGAGTGTAAGCAAGAGGGTGGAACACAATGAGCAGTTCTTC
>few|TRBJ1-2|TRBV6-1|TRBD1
CASSVTGAGGYGYTF
TGTGCCAGCAGTGTAACAGGGGCTGGGGGCTATGGCTACACCTTC